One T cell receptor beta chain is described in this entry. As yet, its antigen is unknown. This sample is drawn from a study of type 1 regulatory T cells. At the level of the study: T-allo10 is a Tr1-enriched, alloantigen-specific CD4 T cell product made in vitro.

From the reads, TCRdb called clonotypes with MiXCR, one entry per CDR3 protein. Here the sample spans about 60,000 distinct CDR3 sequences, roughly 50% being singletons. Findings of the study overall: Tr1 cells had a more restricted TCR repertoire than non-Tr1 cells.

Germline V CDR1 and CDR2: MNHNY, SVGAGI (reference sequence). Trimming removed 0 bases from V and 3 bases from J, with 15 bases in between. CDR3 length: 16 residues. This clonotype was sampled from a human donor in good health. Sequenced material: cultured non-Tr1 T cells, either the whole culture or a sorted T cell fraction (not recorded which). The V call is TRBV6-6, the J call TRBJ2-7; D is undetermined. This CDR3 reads CASSYSGQALNYEQYF. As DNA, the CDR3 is TGTGCCAGCAGTTACTCGGGTCAGGCTTTGAACTACGAGCAGTACTTC.